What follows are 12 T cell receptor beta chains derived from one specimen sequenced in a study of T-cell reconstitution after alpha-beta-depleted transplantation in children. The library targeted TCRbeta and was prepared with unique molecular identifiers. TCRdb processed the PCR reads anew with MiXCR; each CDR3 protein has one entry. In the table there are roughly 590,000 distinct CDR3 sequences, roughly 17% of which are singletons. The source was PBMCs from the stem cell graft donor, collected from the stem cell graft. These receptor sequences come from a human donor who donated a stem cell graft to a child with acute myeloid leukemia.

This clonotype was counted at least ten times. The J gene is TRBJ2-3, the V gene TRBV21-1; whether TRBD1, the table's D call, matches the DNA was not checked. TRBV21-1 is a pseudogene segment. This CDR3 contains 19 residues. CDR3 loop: CASSKDPRRDRDSSDTQYF. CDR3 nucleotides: TGTGCCAGCAGCAAAGACCCAAGGAGGGACAGGGATTCGTCAGATACGCAGTATTTT.

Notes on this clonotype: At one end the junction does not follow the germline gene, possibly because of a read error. CDR3 bases: TGTGCCCTTGGGGCAGGGGGAAAAGAGACCCAGAACTTC. It specifies CALGAGGKETQNF. The chain couples TRBV6-9 to TRBJ2-5; 7 bases agree with TRBD1. The germline gives CDR1 MNHGY, CDR2 SVAAGI. CDR3 length equals 13 residues.

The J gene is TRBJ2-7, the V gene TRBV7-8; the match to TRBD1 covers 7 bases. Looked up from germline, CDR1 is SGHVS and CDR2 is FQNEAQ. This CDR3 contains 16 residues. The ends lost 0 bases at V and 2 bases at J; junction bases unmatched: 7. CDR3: CASSLAPDRATYEQYF. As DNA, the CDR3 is TGTGCCAGCAGCTTAGCTCCTGACAGGGCGACCTACGAGCAGTACTTC.

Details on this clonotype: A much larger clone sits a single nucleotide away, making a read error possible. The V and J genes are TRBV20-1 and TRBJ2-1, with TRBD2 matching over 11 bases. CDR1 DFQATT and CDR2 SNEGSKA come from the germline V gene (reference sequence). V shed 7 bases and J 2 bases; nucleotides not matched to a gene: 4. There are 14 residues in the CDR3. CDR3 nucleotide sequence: TGCAGTGTCAATAGCGGGGGGGCCTACAATGAGCAGTTCTTC. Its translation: CSVNSGGAYNEQFF.

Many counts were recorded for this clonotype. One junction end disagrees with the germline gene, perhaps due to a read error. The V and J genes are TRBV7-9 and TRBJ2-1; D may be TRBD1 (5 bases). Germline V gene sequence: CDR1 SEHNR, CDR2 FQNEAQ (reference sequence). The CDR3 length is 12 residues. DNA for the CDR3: TGTGCCAGCAGCTTAGGTGACAGCCCAGCGCTCTTC. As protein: CASSLGDSPALF. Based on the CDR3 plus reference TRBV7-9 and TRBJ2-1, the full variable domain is DTGVSQNPRHKITKRGQNVTFRCDPISEHNRLYWYRQTLGQGPEFLTYFQNEAQLEKSRLLSDRFSAERPKGSFSTLEIQRTEQGDSAMYLCASSLGDSPALFGPGTRLTVL.

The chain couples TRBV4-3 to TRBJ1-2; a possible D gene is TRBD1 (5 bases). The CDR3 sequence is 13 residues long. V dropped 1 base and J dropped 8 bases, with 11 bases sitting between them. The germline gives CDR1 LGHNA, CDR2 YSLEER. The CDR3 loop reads CASSQGAGGGYTF. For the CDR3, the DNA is TGCGCCAGCAGCCAAGGAGCGGGGGGAGGCTACACCTTC.

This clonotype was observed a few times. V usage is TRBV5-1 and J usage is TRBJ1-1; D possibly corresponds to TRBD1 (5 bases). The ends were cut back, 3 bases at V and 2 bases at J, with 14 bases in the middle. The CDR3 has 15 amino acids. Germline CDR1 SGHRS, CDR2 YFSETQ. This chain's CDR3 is CASSSYQGPNTEAFF. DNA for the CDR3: TGCGCCAGCAGCTCTTATCAGGGCCCTAACACTGAAGCTTTCTTT. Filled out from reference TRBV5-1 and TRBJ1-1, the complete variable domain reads KAGVTQTPRYLIKTRGQQVTLSCSPISGHRSVSWYQQTPGQGLQFLFEYFSETQRNKGNFPGRFSGRQFSNSRSEMNVSTLELGDSALYLCASSSYQGPNTEAFFGQGTRLTVV.

In nucleotides, the CDR3 is TGTGCCAGCAGTCACAGGGACGGCTATGGCTACACCTTC. Translating gives CASSHRDGYGYTF. The chain is built from TRBV7-9 and TRBJ1-2; tentatively, D is TRBD1 (6 bases). Per the germline V gene, CDR1 is SEHNR and CDR2 is FQNEAQ (reference sequence). The CDR3 totals 13 residues. V lost 6 bases and J lost 4, with 12 bases in between. Combining the CDR3 with reference TRBV7-9 and TRBJ1-2 gives the whole variable domain DTGVSQNPRHKITKRGQNVTFRCDPISEHNRLYWYRQTLGQGPEFLTYFQNEAQLEKSRLLSDRFSAERPKGSFSTLEIQRTEQGDSAMYLCASSHRDGYGYTFGSGTRLTVV.

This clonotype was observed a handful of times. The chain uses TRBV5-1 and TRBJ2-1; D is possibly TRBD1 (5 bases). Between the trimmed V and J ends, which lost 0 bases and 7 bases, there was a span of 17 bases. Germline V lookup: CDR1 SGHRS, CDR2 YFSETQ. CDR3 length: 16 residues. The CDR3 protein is CASSLDDSKSRNEQFF. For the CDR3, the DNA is TGCGCCAGCAGCTTGGACGACAGTAAATCGAGGAATGAGCAGTTCTTC.

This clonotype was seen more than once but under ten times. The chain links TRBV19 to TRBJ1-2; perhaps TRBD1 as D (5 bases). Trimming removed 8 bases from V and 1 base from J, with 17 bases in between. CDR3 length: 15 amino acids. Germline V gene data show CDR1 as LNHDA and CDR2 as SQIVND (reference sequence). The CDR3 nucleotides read TGTGCCAGTGAATTCACCGGGGCCATTAACTATGGCTACACCTTC. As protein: CASEFTGAINYGYTF.

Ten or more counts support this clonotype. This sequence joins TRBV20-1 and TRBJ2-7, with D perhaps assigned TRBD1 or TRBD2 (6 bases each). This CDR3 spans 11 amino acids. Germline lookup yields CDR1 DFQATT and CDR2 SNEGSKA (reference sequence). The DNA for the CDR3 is TGCAGCGCGGGACAATCCTACGAGCAGTACTTC. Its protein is CSAGQSYEQYF.

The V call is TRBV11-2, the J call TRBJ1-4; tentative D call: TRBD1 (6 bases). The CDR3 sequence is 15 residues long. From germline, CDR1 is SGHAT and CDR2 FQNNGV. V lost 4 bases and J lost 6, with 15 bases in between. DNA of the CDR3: TGTGCCAGCAGCTCCACCGGGACACTTCATGAAAAACTGTTTTTT. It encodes CASSSTGTLHEKLFF.